The T cell receptor beta chain under discussion was sequenced for a study of cytomegalovirus exposure and HLA in healthy donors. Study-wide findings and caveats: Specificity of a few CMV-associated chains for CMV antigens was verified in vitro. The study flagged 150 to 200 TCR beta chains as cytomegalovirus-associated. Subsequent analysis showed first-cohort TCR clusters tending to co-occur in about 110 validation repertoires.

Method: immunoSEQ multiplex PCR; TCRdb's copy keeps in-frame clones and lacks some. The table includes 100,000 to 150,000 clones, 89% detected once. This CDR3 has 15 amino acids. Germline CDR1 and CDR2: MDHEN and SYDVKM. V dropped 2 bases and J dropped 3; count of bases not matched to a gene: 4. On this clone: Its antigen is unidentified.

The source of this sequence is a man aged 25-45 years in good health and CMV-seronegative. The V gene is TRBV28, the J gene TRBJ2-1; 7 nucleotides line up with TRBD1. The sequencing sample was made of PBMCs. The CDR3 bases are TGTGCCAGCAGTTTAAGGGACAGCCTCTACAATGAGCAGTTCTTC. As protein: CASSLRDSLYNEQFF.